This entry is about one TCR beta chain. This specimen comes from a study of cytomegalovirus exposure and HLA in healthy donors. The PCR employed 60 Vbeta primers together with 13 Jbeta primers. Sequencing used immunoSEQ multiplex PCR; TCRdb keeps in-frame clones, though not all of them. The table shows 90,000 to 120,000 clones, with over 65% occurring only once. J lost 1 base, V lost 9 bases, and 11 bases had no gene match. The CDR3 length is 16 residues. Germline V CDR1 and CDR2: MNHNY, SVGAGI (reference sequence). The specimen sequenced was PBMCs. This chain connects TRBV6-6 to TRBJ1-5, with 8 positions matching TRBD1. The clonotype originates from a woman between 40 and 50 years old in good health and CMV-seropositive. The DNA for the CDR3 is TGTGCCAGTCGACAGGGGCTCGCGAAGAGCAATCAGCCCCAGCATTTT. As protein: CASRQGLAKSNQPQHF.